The rows below give T cell receptor beta chains drawn from one sample of a study of shared clonotypes between healthy human individuals. Produced via immunoSEQ multiplex PCR; TCRdb's table is partial and in-frame only. The sample shows around 1.1 million clones, 70% to 80% of them seen only once. Sequenced material: memory CD4+ T cells from PBMCs. These receptors were taken from a man between 18 and 29 years old in good health. Some clones in this sample may be carry-over from other donors' samples. The CDR3 runs from the conserved cysteine through the conserved F or W. A D gene is named only where the DNA matches it firmly. Not all rows give a size; the values are once, few, many and, for expanded clones, a class.

DNA	CDR3	V	D	size	J
TGTGCCAGTAACCGGGACAGGGGGGCTGGCTACACCTTC	CASNRDRGAGYTF	TRBV19	TRBD1	NA	TRBJ1-2
TGCAGCGCCCGGGACAACTCCTACGAGCAGTACTTC	CSARDNSYEQYF	TRBV29-1	NA	NA	TRBJ2-7
TGCGCCAGCAGCCCAATATCGACAGGGGTTGGAAACACCATATATTTT	CASSPISTGVGNTIYF	TRBV5-1	TRBD1	NA	TRBJ1-3
TGCGCCAGCAGCTTGGAGACGGGGAACACTGAAGCTTTCTTT	CASSLETGNTEAFF	TRBV5-1	NA	few	TRBJ1-1
TGTGCCAGCAGCTTGGTATGGGGTACAGGGGGAGGCGAGCAGTACTTC	CASSLVWGTGGGEQYF	TRBV5-5	TRBD1	NA	TRBJ2-7
TGTGCCAGCAGCCTGCAACTAGCGGGAGGAGAGACCCAGTACTTC	CASSLQLAGGETQYF	TRBV7-9	TRBD2	NA	TRBJ2-5
TGTGCCAGCAGCTCCCAGGCCGCAACGAACACTGAAGCTTTCTTT	CASSSQAATNTEAFF	TRBV5-5	NA	few	TRBJ1-1
TGTGCCAGCAGCTCGTACGACAGGTACAATGAGCAGTTCTTC	CASSSYDRYNEQFF	TRBV13	NA	NA	TRBJ2-1
TGTGCCAGCAGTTACGAAGAGGAGACTGAAGCTTTCTTT	CASSYEEETEAFF	TRBV6-6	NA	NA	TRBJ1-1
TGTGCCAGCAGTGAAAGAGGGATCTATTATCAGCCCCAGCATTTT	CASSERGIYYQPQHF	TRBV6-1	NA	once	TRBJ1-5
TGTGCCAGCAGCTTCCGACTAGCGGGCACCACAGATACGCAGTATTTT	CASSFRLAGTTDTQYF	TRBV11-2	TRBD2	NA	TRBJ2-3
TGCGCCAGCCGAAAGGACAGGGGCGGTGAAAAACTGTTTTTT	CASRKDRGGEKLFF	TRBV5-1	TRBD1	NA	TRBJ1-4
TGTGCCAGCAGCTTCTCCCCCGTTCTGGCCCACGAGCAGTACTTC	CASSFSPVLAHEQYF	TRBV7-6	NA	NA	TRBJ2-7
TGTGCCATCGGTGGCCTCCGAGGCAATGAGCAGTTCTTC	CAIGGLRGNEQFF	TRBV10-3	NA	NA	TRBJ2-1
TGTGCCAGCAGTTCTCGGACTAGCGTCTACGAGCAGTACTTC	CASSSRTSVYEQYF	TRBV27	TRBD2	few	TRBJ2-7
TGTGCCAGCAGTTCCGGATTACAGAAAGAGACCCAGTACTTC	CASSSGLQKETQYF	TRBV28	NA	NA	TRBJ2-5
TGTGCCAGCAGCTCACAGGGCGGCACCGGGGAGCTGTTTTTT	CASSSQGGTGELFF	TRBV7-7	NA	NA	TRBJ2-2
TGTGCCAGCAGCTTGACGGGAGGCGTCCAAGAGACCCAGTACTTC	CASSLTGGVQETQYF	TRBV7-3	TRBD2	once	TRBJ2-5
TGCGCCAGCAGCTTGTCTCTCCAGGCTAATGAAAAACTGTTTTTT	CASSLSLQANEKLFF	TRBV5-1	NA	NA	TRBJ1-4
TGTGCCAGCAGCTTAATAGTGAACACTGAAGCTTTCTTT	CASSLIVNTEAFF	TRBV7-9	NA	NA	TRBJ1-1
TGCGCCAGCAGACCCCGCGGAGGCGTCGTCGATACTGAAGCTTTCTTT	CASRPRGGVVDTEAFF	TRBV5-1	NA	NA	TRBJ1-1
TGTGCCACCAGCAGAGATCGCGCGGGTTGGGGCTACACCTTC	CATSRDRAGWGYTF	TRBV15	NA	once	TRBJ1-2
TGCGCCAGCTCCGGAGGAGAAGCTACCAATGAGCAGTTCTTC	CASSGGEATNEQFF	TRBV5-1	NA	NA	TRBJ2-1
TGTGCCAGCAGCTACAGGGTTGAACAGCCCCAGCATTTT	CASSYRVEQPQHF	TRBV6-1	NA	NA	TRBJ1-5
TGTGCCAGCAGCATCTCAGGGAACCCCCCTAACTATGGCTACACCTTC	CASSISGNPPNYGYTF	TRBV2	NA	many	TRBJ1-2
TGCAGCGTTGCGGATAGCGGGGACTTCCAAGAGACCCAGTACTTC	CSVADSGDFQETQYF	TRBV29-1	TRBD2	few	TRBJ2-5
TGTGCCAGCAGCCAAGGGTGGGGAAACTCTGGAAACACCATATATTTT	CASSQGWGNSGNTIYF	TRBV14	NA	NA	TRBJ1-3
TGTGCCACCAGCAAACTTACTGGGATACGGCCGAATGAAAAACTGTTTTTT	CATSKLTGIRPNEKLFF	TRBV15	NA	NA	TRBJ1-4
TGTGCCAGCAGTTTACGAATCCTACCCACCGACAGGACAAATGAGCAGTTCTTC	CASSLRILPTDRTNEQFF	TRBV27	NA	NA	TRBJ2-1